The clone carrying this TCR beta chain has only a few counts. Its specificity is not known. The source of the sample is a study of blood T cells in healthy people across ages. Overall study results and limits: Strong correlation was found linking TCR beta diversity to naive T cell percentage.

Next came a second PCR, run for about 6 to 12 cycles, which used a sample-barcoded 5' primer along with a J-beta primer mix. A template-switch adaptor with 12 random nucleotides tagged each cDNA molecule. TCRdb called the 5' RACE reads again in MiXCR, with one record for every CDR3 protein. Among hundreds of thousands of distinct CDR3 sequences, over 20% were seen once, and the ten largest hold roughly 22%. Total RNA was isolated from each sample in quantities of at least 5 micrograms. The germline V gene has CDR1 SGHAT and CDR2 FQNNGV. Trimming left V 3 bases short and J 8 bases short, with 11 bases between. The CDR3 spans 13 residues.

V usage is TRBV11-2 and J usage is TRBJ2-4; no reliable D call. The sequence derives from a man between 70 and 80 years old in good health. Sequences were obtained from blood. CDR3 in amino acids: CASSLLNGDIQYF. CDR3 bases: TGTGCCAGCAGCTTGCTTAATGGGGACATTCAGTACTTC.